These 23 T cell receptor beta chains came from one sample sequenced in a study of cytomegalovirus exposure and HLA in healthy donors. Primers included in the PCR were 60 Vbeta and 13 Jbeta primers. The protocol was immunoSEQ multiplex PCR, while the TCRdb copy is restricted to in-frame clones and leaves out a portion. The table records about 80,000 clones, around 77% of them present only once. Input material: PBMCs. These receptors were obtained from a man aged 50 to 59 in good health and CMV-seronegative.

The chain carries TRBV29-1 and TRBJ2-1, with TRBD2 matching over 9 bases. The CDR3 loop spans 17 amino acids. V was clipped by 7 bases and J by 4 bases; unmatched bases: 17. CDR1 and CDR2 from the germline V gene are SQVTM and ANQGSEA. The CDR3 protein is CSATIGSGGRLYNEQFF. The CDR3 DNA reads as TGCAGCGCCACTATAGGGAGCGGGGGGCGGTTGTACAATGAGCAGTTCTTC.

This chain joins TRBV18 and TRBJ1-1, with D possibly being TRBD1 (5 bases). Germline V gives CDR1 KGHSH, CDR2 LQKENI. This CDR3 contains 14 residues. V lost 2 bases and J lost 4, with 11 bases in between. CDR3 nucleotides: TGTGCCAGCTCACCAGACGCGGGGGGCACTGAAGCTTTCTTT. Translation gives CASSPDAGGTEAFF.

This chain links TRBV10-3 with TRBJ2-3, with TRBD2 identical over 8 bases. J gave up 0 bases and V 3 bases, and 5 bases lay outside the gene matches. This CDR3 contains 16 residues. Germline V gives CDR1 ENHRY, CDR2 SYGVKD. Here the CDR3 DNA reads TGTGCCATCAGTGACCACAGCGGGGGAAGCACAGATACGCAGTATTTT. It yields the protein CAISDHSGGSTDTQYF.

This chain links TRBV6-1 with TRBJ2-6; tentative D call: TRBD2 (6 bases). V lost 4 bases to trimming and J lost 9 bases, with 13 bases between them. The CDR3 extends over 14 amino acids. Germline V lookup: CDR1 MNHNS, CDR2 SASEGT. CDR3 amino acids: CASSGEVGGNVLTF. CDR3 nucleotide sequence: TGTGCCAGCAGTGGGGAGGTTGGCGGCAACGTCCTGACTTTC.

This chain links TRBV4-1 with TRBJ1-5, with 7 bases lining up with TRBD1. The CDR3 is 15 residues long. CDR1 is MGHRA, CDR2 YSYEKL, per germline. The junction had 6 bases not matched to a gene; V was cut back by 0 bases and J by 7 bases. For the CDR3, the DNA is TGCGCCAGCAGCCAAGAGGCCAGGGACAGCCAGCCCCAGCATTTT. It translates to CASSQEARDSQPQHF.

The chain recombines TRBV19 with TRBJ1-6; D unclear. Trimming cost V 3 bases and J 6 bases, with 12 bases left between them. The CDR3 has 15 residues. The germline CDR1 and CDR2 sequences are LNHDA and SQIVND (reference sequence). In DNA, the CDR3 is TGTGCCAGTAGTATCAGTGCCTTCCCTAATTCACCCCTCCACTTT. Its protein is CASSISAFPNSPLHF.

V gene TRBV14 combines with J gene TRBJ2-7; D not certain. Trimming removed 1 base at V and 7 bases at J, with 20 bases between. CDR3 size: 16 residues. CDR1 and CDR2 from the germline V gene are SGHDN and FVKESK. CDR3: CASSQVSSSRSWEQYF. CDR3 coding DNA: TGTGCCAGCAGCCAAGTCTCCAGTTCCCGGAGTTGGGAGCAGTACTTC.

The rearrangement uses TRBV15 and TRBJ1-1; D remains ambiguous. Deletions cut 0 bases from V and 1 base from J, with 12 bases between. Germline CDR1 and CDR2: LNHNV and YYDKDF (reference sequence). This CDR3 has 16 residues. The CDR3 region has the DNA TGTGCCACCAGCAGAGATCTTCTAAGCCGGAACACTGAAGCTTTCTTT. It codes for CATSRDLLSRNTEAFF. The full variable domain, in which reference TRBV15 and TRBJ1-1 provide the parts outside the CDR3, is DAMVIQNPRYQVTQFGKPVTLSCSQTLNHNVMYWYQQKSSQAPKLLFHYYDKDFNNEADTPDNFQSRRPNTSFCFLDIRSPGLGDTAMYLCATSRDLLSRNTEAFFGQGTRLTVV.

V gene TRBV7-6 combines with J gene TRBJ2-5; D remains ambiguous. The ends were cut back, 5 bases at V and 0 bases at J, with 13 bases in the middle. The CDR3 is 15 residues long. Per the germline V gene, CDR1 is SGHVS and CDR2 is FNYEAQ. In nucleotides, the CDR3 is TGTGCCAGCAGCCCCAGAATCAAGTACCAAGAGACCCAGTACTTC. Its protein is CASSPRIKYQETQYF. Complete variable domain (other parts from reference TRBV7-6 and TRBJ2-5): GAGVSQSPRYKVTKRGQDVALRCDPISGHVSLYWYRQALGQGPEFLTYFNYEAQQDKSGLPNDRFSAERPEGSISTLTIQRTEQRDSAMYRCASSPRIKYQETQYFGPGTRLLVL.

The chain employs TRBV5-1 and TRBJ2-7; 7 bases align to TRBD1. V gave up 0 bases and J gave up 5 bases; unmatched junction bases: 5. There are 14 residues in the CDR3. Germline V lookup: CDR1 SGHRS, CDR2 YFSETQ. DNA of the CDR3: TGCGCCAGCAGCTTGGGACAGGGCCCCCACGAGCAGTACTTC. Translating it yields CASSLGQGPHEQYF.

This chain connects TRBV4-1 to TRBJ2-1, with 7 bases aligning to TRBD1. This CDR3 is 16 amino acids long. Germline V CDR1 and CDR2: MGHRA, YSYEKL. J was trimmed by 0 bases and V by 3 bases; bases with no gene match: 5. The CDR3 protein is CASSHPRQGSYNEQFF. The CDR3 DNA sequence: TGCGCCAGCAGCCATCCCAGACAGGGCTCCTACAATGAGCAGTTCTTC.

This clone appeared a few times. V is TRBV11-2 and J is TRBJ1-3, with TRBD1 matching 9 bases. CDR1 and CDR2 from the germline V gene are SGHAT and FQNNGV. Germline trimming cut 5 bases from V and 4 bases from J; bases unmatched to any gene: 6. This CDR3 region has 15 residues. The CDR3: CASSAQGARGNTIYF. In nucleotides, the CDR3 is TGTGCCAGCAGCGCACAGGGGGCCAGGGGAAACACCATATATTTT. The full variable domain, completed using reference TRBV11-2 and TRBJ1-3, is EAGVAQSPRYKIIEKRQSVAFWCNPISGHATLYWYQQILGQGPKLLIQFQNNGVVDDSQLPKDRFSAERLKGVDSTLKIQPAKLEDSAVYLCASSAQGARGNTIYFGEGSWLTVV.

The V call is TRBV28, the J call TRBJ2-3; a possible D gene is TRBD1 (6 bases). This CDR3 has 15 residues. The germline CDR1 and CDR2 sequences are MDHEN and SYDVKM. The V gene lost 6 bases and the J gene lost 0 bases, with 13 bases spanning the gap. The CDR3 sequence: CASSLTRGSTDTQYF. CDR3 nucleotide sequence: TGTGCCAGCAGCCTGACGAGGGGGAGCACAGATACGCAGTATTTT.

V usage is TRBV28 and J usage is TRBJ2-2, with 10 bases matching TRBD2. The CDR3 totals 14 residues. The germline CDR1 and CDR2 sequences are MDHEN and SYDVKM. J gave up 5 bases and V 8 bases, and 5 bases lay outside the gene matches. As DNA, the CDR3 is TGTGCCAGCCTAAAGACTAGCGGGACCGGGGAGCTGTTTTTT. This gives the protein CASLKTSGTGELFF.

The rearrangement uses TRBV7-2 and TRBJ2-7; TRBD1 matches at 12 bases. Germline CDR1 SGHTA, CDR2 FQGNSA. The junction had 3 bases not matched to a gene; V was cut back by 1 base and J by 5 bases. The CDR3 covers 15 residues. CDR3 in amino acids: CASSLVGQGAHEQYF. CDR3 in DNA: TGTGCCAGCAGCTTAGTGGGACAGGGGGCCCACGAGCAGTACTTC. Combining the CDR3 with reference TRBV7-2 and TRBJ2-7 gives the whole variable domain GAGVSQSPSNKVTEKGKDVELRCDPISGHTALYWYRQSLGQGLEFLIYFQGNSAPDKSGLPSDRFSAERTGGSVSTLTIQRTQQEDSAVYLCASSLVGQGAHEQYFGPGTRLTVT.

The J gene is TRBJ2-5, the V gene TRBV28; the match to TRBD2 covers 11 bases. V lost 3 bases to trimming and J lost 4 bases; unmatched junction nucleotides: 4. The germline V gene has CDR1 MDHEN and CDR2 SYDVKM. This CDR3 has 15 amino acids. The CDR3 reads CASSFSGGVGETQYF. The CDR3 DNA reads as TGTGCCAGCAGTTTTAGCGGGGGGGTAGGAGAGACCCAGTACTTC. The whole variable domain, remainder taken from reference TRBV28 and TRBJ2-5, is DVKVTQSSRYLVKRTGEKVFLECVQDMDHENMFWYRQDPGLGLRLIYFSYDVKMKEKGDIPEGYSVSREKKERFSLILESASTNQTSMYLCASSFSGGVGETQYFGPGTRLLVL.

This chain connects TRBV4-1 to TRBJ1-2, with D tentatively TRBD1 (6 bases). The germline V gene has CDR1 MGHRA and CDR2 YSYEKL. The ends were cut back, 4 bases at V and 5 bases at J, with 17 bases in the middle. The CDR3 covers 15 residues. As DNA, the CDR3 is TGCGCCAGCAGCCCCTTACAGGGCCACCCGTATGGCTACACCTTC. Protein product: CASSPLQGHPYGYTF.

This clone was seen once. The rearrangement uses TRBV21-1 and TRBJ2-3; the D segment call TRBD1 is taken from the table without a DNA check. TRBV21-1 is deemed a pseudogene. The CDR3 extends over 20 amino acids. The CDR3 DNA is TGTGCCAGCAGCAACCAAAACGAGGGGGCCAATCCAAACAACACAGATACGCAGTATTTT. Translated: CASSNQNEGANPNNTDTQYF.

V is TRBV25-1 and J is TRBJ1-2; 8 bases line up with TRBD1. V lost 0 bases to trimming and J lost 8 bases; unmatched junction nucleotides: 8. The CDR3 is 15 amino acids. Germline CDR1 is MGHDK and CDR2 is SYGVNS. The CDR3 loop is CASSEYSARGRGYTF. CDR3 DNA: TGTGCCAGCAGTGAATACTCCGCCAGGGGGCGAGGCTACACCTTC.

The chain combines TRBV5-8 with TRBJ2-7, with D possibly matching TRBD2 (6 bases). Germline values: CDR1 SGHTS, CDR2 YDEGEE. The V and J ends lost 0 bases and 3 bases respectively, with 16 bases between them. The CDR3 extends over 16 amino acids. This CDR3 is CASSLDGGEGVYEQYF. CDR3 nucleotides: TGTGCCAGCAGCTTGGATGGCGGGGAAGGGGTCTACGAGCAGTACTTC.

This rearrangement joins TRBV5-1 to TRBJ2-1; 8 bases align to TRBD2. The length of the CDR3 is 14 residues. Germline-derived CDR1 and CDR2 are SGHRS and YFSETQ. V lost 2 bases, J lost 4 bases, and 2 bases stayed unmatched. This chain's CDR3 is CASSLAGVYNEQFF. CDR3 coding DNA: TGCGCCAGCAGCTTAGCGGGGGTGTACAATGAGCAGTTCTTC.

V and J are TRBV7-9 and TRBJ2-1, with D tentatively TRBD1 (5 bases). CDR1 is SEHNR and CDR2 is FQNEAQ in the germline V gene (reference sequence). The V and J ends lost 2 bases and 6 bases respectively, with 17 bases between them. The CDR3 has 16 amino acids. The CDR3 sequence is CASSLMWQGRGNEQFF. CDR3 coding DNA: TGTGCCAGCAGCTTAATGTGGCAGGGAAGAGGCAATGAGCAGTTCTTC.

The chain links TRBV27 to TRBJ2-7; tentative D call: TRBD2 (5 bases). This CDR3 comprises 16 residues. The germline V and J ends were trimmed by 5 bases and 1 base, with 18 bases remaining between them. The V gene's germline CDR1 is MNHEY and CDR2 SMNVEV (reference sequence). CDR3 in amino acids: CASSVFRGVESYEQYF. The CDR3 DNA follows: TGTGCCAGCAGTGTCTTTCGGGGTGTGGAATCCTACGAGCAGTACTTC.